This TCR beta chain was observed in a study of shared clonotypes between healthy human individuals. Healthy HIV-negative adults with no recent acute infections or vaccinations were recruited as donors. Every contributor of samples was a Caucasian grown-up residing in Nashville, Tennessee. Measured with immunoSEQ multiplex PCR; TCRdb has only the in-frame clones, and not every one. The sample holds 2.3 million or so clones, about 92% seen once. Germline CDR1 is SGHRS and CDR2 is YFSETQ. This CDR3 is 14 amino acids long. Trimming cost V 0 bases and J 0 bases, with 6 bases left between them. The receptor was isolated from a man aged 18 to 30 in good health. Some clones in this sample may be carry-over from other donors' samples. The rearrangement uses TRBV5-1 and TRBJ2-5; D not certain. Sequencing was performed on naive CD4+ T cells from PBMCs. Subset: CD45RA+ positively selected. The CDR3 is CASSLEIDQETQYF. CDR3 DNA sequence: TGCGCCAGCAGCTTGGAAATCGACCAAGAGACCCAGTACTTC.